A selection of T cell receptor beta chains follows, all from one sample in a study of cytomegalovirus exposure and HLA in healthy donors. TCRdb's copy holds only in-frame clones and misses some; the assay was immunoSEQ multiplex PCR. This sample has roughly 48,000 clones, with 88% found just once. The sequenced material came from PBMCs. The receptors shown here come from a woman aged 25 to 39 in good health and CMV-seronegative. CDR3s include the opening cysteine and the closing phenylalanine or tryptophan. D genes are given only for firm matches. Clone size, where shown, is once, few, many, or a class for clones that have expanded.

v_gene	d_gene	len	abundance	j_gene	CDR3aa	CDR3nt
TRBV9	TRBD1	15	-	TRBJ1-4	CASSVGQGAGEKLFF	TGTGCCAGCAGCGTAGGACAGGGGGCCGGTGAAAAACTGTTTTTT
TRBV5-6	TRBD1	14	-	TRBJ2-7	CASSSRDRGYEQYF	TGTGCCAGCAGCTCTCGGGACAGGGGATACGAGCAGTACTTC
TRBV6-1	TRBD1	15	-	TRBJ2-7	CASSEGSGGKYEQYF	TGTGCCAGCAGTGAAGGGTCAGGGGGAAAATACGAGCAGTACTTC
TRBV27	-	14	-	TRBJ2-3	CASSSGLSTDTQYF	TGTGCCAGCAGTTCAGGACTAAGCACAGATACGCAGTATTTT
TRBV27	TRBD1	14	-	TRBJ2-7	CASSWGQGSYEQYF	TGTGCCAGCAGTTGGGGACAGGGGTCCTACGAGCAGTACTTC
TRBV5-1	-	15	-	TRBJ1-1	CASSLVYRGSTEAFF	TGCGCCAGCAGCTTGGTGTATCGGGGGTCCACTGAAGCTTTCTTT
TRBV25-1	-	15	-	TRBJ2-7	CASSDPEGDSYEQYF	TGTGCCAGCAGTGATCCTGAGGGGGACTCCTACGAGCAGTACTTC
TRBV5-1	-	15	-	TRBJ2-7	CASSLGQGFLNEQYF	TGCGCCAGCAGCTTGGGCCAGGGGTTCCTGAACGAGCAGTACTTC
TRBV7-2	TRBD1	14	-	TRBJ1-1	CASSLYEGASIAFF	TGTGCCAGCAGCTTATACGAGGGGGCCTCGATCGCTTTCTTT
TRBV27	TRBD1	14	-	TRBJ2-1	CASSFRNRGHEQFF	TGTGCCAGCAGTTTCCGGAACAGGGGCCATGAGCAGTTCTTC
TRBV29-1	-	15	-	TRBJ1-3	CSVEPAGYSGNTIYF	TGCAGCGTTGAACCCGCAGGGTATTCTGGAAACACCATATATTTT
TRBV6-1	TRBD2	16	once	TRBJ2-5	CASSEGRLAGPETQYF	TGTGCCAGCAGTGAGGGTCGACTAGCGGGCCCGGAGACCCAGTACTTC
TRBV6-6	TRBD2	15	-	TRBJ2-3	CASSPKRGGTDTQYF	TGTGCCAGCAGTCCTAAGCGGGGGGGCACAGATACGCAGTATTTT
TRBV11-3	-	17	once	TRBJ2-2	CASSLNRRQGDTGELFF	TGCGCCAGCAGCTTAAACCGCCGGCAGGGCGACACCGGGGAGCTGTTTTTT
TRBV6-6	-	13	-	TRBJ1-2	CASRDLTNYGYTF	TGTGCCAGCCGGGACTTAACTAACTATGGCTACACCTTC
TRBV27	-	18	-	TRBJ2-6	CASRPEGVFPSGANVLTF	TGTGCCAGTCGACCCGAGGGGGTTTTCCCCTCTGGGGCCAACGTCCTGACTTTC
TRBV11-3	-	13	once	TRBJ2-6	CASSPPGANVLTF	TGTGCCAGCAGCCCTCCTGGGGCCAACGTCCTGACTTTC
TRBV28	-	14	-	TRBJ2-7	CASSRTRGRYEQYF	TGTGCCAGCAGCCGAACCAGGGGTCGGTACGAGCAGTACTTC
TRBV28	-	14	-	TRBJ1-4	CASSIQGPNEKLFF	TGTGCCAGCAGTATACAGGGCCCAAATGAAAAACTGTTTTTT
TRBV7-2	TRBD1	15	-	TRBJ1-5	CASRTGGASNQPQHF	TGTGCCAGCAGGACAGGGGGAGCAAGCAATCAGCCCCAGCATTTT
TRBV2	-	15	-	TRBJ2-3	CASSDREAFSDTQYF	TGTGCCAGCAGTGACAGGGAGGCCTTTTCAGATACGCAGTATTTT
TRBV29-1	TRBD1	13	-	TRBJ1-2	CSAITDRDNGYTF	TGCAGCGCCATCACCGACAGGGACAATGGCTACACCTTC
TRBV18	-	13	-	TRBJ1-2	CASSPDRKDGYTF	TGTGCCAGCTCCCCCGACAGGAAGGATGGCTACACCTTC
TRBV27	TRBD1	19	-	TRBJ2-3	CASSSRLQLRTGGTDTQYF	TGTGCCAGCAGTTCCCGACTTCAACTTAGGACAGGGGGCACAGATACGCAGTATTTT
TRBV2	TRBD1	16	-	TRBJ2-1	CASSLPSGQGINEQFF	TGTGCCAGCAGTTTACCTTCGGGACAGGGGATCAATGAGCAGTTCTTC